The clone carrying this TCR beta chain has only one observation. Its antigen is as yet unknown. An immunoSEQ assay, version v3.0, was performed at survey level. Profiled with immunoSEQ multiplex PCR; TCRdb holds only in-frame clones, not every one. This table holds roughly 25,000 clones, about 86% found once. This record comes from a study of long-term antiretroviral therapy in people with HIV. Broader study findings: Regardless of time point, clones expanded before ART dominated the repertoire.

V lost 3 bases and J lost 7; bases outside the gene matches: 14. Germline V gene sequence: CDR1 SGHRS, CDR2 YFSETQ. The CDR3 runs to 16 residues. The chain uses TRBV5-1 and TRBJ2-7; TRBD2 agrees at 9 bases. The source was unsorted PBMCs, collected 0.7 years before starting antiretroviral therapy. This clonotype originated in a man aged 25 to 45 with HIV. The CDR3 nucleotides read TGCGCCAGCAGCTCGGCCCAGGGTAGCGGGAGTGAAGAGCAGTACTTC. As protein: CASSSAQGSGSEEQYF.